This T cell receptor (beta chain) was sequenced in a study of T cells in Graves' hyperthyroidism and ophthalmopathy. Germline trimming cut 3 bases from V and 4 bases from J; bases unmatched to any gene: 8. The CDR3 runs to 14 residues. Germline V gene data show CDR1 as DFQATT and CDR2 as SNEGSKA (reference sequence). For Graves' hyperthyroidism to be stable, ophthalmopathy could not progress within 18 months. Clinical symptoms, serum thyroxine and TRAb, thyroid ultrasound and orbital computed tomography together formed the diagnostic basis. TCR beta CDR3 sequences were amplified from RNA transcripts. A first-round RT-PCR of the TCR CDR3 used the HTBI primer set. TCRdb re-analysed the multiplex PCR reads in MiXCR, keeping a single row per CDR3 protein. The sample holds roughly 700,000 distinct CDR3 sequences, 17% seen once. The sample holds a few counts of this clonotype.

Material for sequencing was blood. The sequence was obtained from a man aged 45-65 years with Graves' hyperthyroidism. The rearrangement uses TRBV20-1 and TRBJ2-7; 8 nucleotides agree with TRBD1. CDR3 sequence (DNA): TGCAGTGCTAGGAAGATGACAGGGGTGTACGAGCAGTACTTC. Its translation is CSARKMTGVYEQYF.